The entry below gives a single T cell receptor (beta chain) sequence along with its context. The antigen is unknown. Method: immunoSEQ multiplex PCR; TCRdb's copy keeps in-frame clones and lacks some. The data contain about 87,000 clones, about 90% of them singletons. The data belong to a study of siplizumab effects on memory and regulatory T cells. Overall study results and limits: The mapping of alloreactive clones to unstimulated subsets covered only a minor fraction of them. No assignable naive or memory phenotype existed for roughly 80-97% of proliferating CD4+ or CD8+ clones. Whether proliferating Tregs in siplizumab cultures suppress was not functionally confirmed.

Germline V lookup: CDR1 SQVTM, CDR2 ANQGSEA. This CDR3 is 13 amino acids long. The V and J ends lost 5 bases and 6 bases, in that order; junction bases with no gene match: 10. This chain uses TRBV29-1 with TRBJ2-7; TRBD1 aligns across 7 bases. This clonotype was sampled from a human donor in good health. The sequenced material came from CD4+ T cells sorted from blood. The CDR3 is CSVQTGLSSEQYF. For the CDR3, the DNA is TGCAGCGTTCAGACAGGGCTTTCTAGCGAGCAGTACTTC.